Each of the 10 T cell receptor beta chains below was sequenced from the same sample in a study of molecular identifiers for immune sequencing clone quantification. One entry per CDR3 protein, called by TCRdb with MiXCR from the PCR reads. The repertoire includes around 86,000 distinct CDR3 sequences, 15% to 20% of them detected once, and roughly 0.85% sits in the top ten. The sample taken for sequencing was naive CD8+ T cells from blood, with Jurkat cell RNA spiked in. Regarding subset: FACS-sorted CD8+CD4-CCR7+CD45RA+ naive T cells. The receptors stem from a human donor in good health. Some libraries in this study had Jurkat cell RNA spiked in.

With respect to this clonotype: Germline is not matched at one junction end, which may reflect a read error. The chain has TRBV19 and TRBJ2-7; tentatively, D is TRBD1 (5 bases). From germline, CDR1 is LNHDA and CDR2 SQIVND (reference sequence). The CDR3 sequence is 16 residues long. CDR3 coding DNA: TGTGCCGGTAGTATAGGTGCGACAGTGTATTTCGACGAGCAGTACTTC. Residues: CAGSIGATVYFDEQYF.

In the case of this clonotype: A much larger clone lies a single base off, so this may be a read error. V usage is TRBV30 and J usage is TRBJ2-7, with unresolved D. This CDR3 region has 14 residues. In germline, CDR1 is GTSNPN, CDR2 SVGIG (reference sequence). CDR3 sequence (DNA): TGTGCCTGGGAAGGTCCTTCGAGCTCCTACGGGCAGTACTTC. Translated, it gives CAWEGPSSSYGQYF.

This chain connects TRBV14 to TRBJ2-3; D call uncertain. CDR3 length equals 12 residues. V was pared by 2 bases and J by 4 bases, with 4 bases between. Germline lookup yields CDR1 SGHDN and CDR2 FVKESK. For the CDR3, the DNA is TGTGCCAGCAGCCAAAGATCAGATACGCAGTATTTT. It is translated as CASSQRSDTQYF.

This clonotype came up many times. V gene TRBV6-5 combines with J gene TRBJ2-7, with 9 positions matching TRBD1. Germline V gene lookup returns CDR1 MNHEY and CDR2 SVGAGI. CDR3 size: 14 residues. V dropped 5 bases and J dropped 4; count of bases not matched to a gene: 6. DNA for the CDR3: TGTGCCAGCAGTCCCGGGACAGGGATATACGAGCAGTACTTC. Its translation: CASSPGTGIYEQYF.

This clonotype was observed a handful of times. A read error may explain this, as a much larger clone is one base away. The chain is built from TRBV29-1 and TRBJ2-1; 9 bases match TRBD2. The CDR3 runs 13 residues. Germline V gene sequence: CDR1 SQVTM, CDR2 ANQGSEA. CDR3 DNA: TGCAGCGTACGACTAGCGGATTACAATGAGCAGTCCTTC. This translates into CSVRLADYNEQSF.

At least ten counts were recorded for this clonotype. The chain joins TRBV6-6 to TRBJ2-2; perhaps TRBD1 as D (5 bases). CDR3 size: 15 residues. Germline CDR1 and CDR2: MNHNY and SVGAGI (reference sequence). Between the trimmed V and J ends, which lost 10 bases and 1 base, there was a span of 16 bases. This CDR3 is CATKLTAKNTGELFF. DNA for the CDR3: TGTGCCACCAAACTGACAGCCAAGAACACCGGGGAGCTGTTTTTT.

As to this clonotype: A clone one base away is much larger, so this may be a read error. The genes are TRBV6-2 or TRBV6-3 and TRBJ1-5; D unclear. There are 15 residues in the CDR3. Germline CDR1 is MNHEY and CDR2 is SVGEGT. CDR3 DNA sequence: TGTGCCGGCAGTTACTCGATAACTAGCAATCAGCCCCAGCATTTT. Amino acid sequence: CAGSYSITSNQPQHF.

Details on this clonotype: A read error is possible here, since a much larger clone lies one base away. The chain couples TRBV2 to TRBJ2-3, with TRBD1 identical over 7 bases. The trim removed 5 bases at V and 4 bases at J, leaving 15 bases unmatched. Per the germline V gene, CDR1 is SNHLY and CDR2 is FYNNEI. The CDR3 contains 17 residues. In DNA form, the CDR3 reads TGTGCCAGCAGTTCCACCCCGACAGGGAGCAGCGCAGATACGCAGTATTTT. Translation gives CASSSTPTGSSADTQYF.

About this clonotype itself: Since no conserved phenylalanine or tryptophan closes the CDR3, a read error is the likely cause. The chain couples TRBV28 to TRBJ1-5; 10 nucleotides match TRBD1. CDR3 length equals 18 residues. Germline lookup yields CDR1 MDHEN and CDR2 SYDVKM. J was trimmed by 5 bases and V by 1 base; bases with no gene match: 11. The CDR3 reads CASSLLVDRGRLHQPQHL. The CDR3, as DNA: TGTGCCAGCAGTTTATTAGTCGACAGGGGGCGGCTTCATCAGCCCCAGCATCTT.

This clonotype was seen repeatedly, ten times or more. The chain employs TRBV5-6 and TRBJ2-7, with unresolved D. The V gene's germline CDR1 is SGHDT and CDR2 YYEEEE. V lost 0 bases and J lost 3, with 16 bases in between. CDR3 length: 16 residues. In DNA form, the CDR3 reads TGTGCCAGCAGCTTGGCCGGACCCCAGAGTATCTACGAGCAGTACTTC. This gives the protein CASSLAGPQSIYEQYF. Using reference TRBV5-6 and TRBJ2-7 for the parts outside the CDR3, the full variable domain is DAGVTQSPTHLIKTRGQQVTLRCSPKSGHDTVSWYQQALGQGPQFIFQYYEEEERQRGNFPDRFSGHQFPNYSSELNVNALLLGDSALYLCASSLAGPQSIYEQYFGPGTRLTVT.